The present T cell receptor beta chain was sequenced within a study of T cells after yellow fever vaccination. This clonotype showed up many times. Its antigen is not identified. The ends were cut back, 6 bases at V and 7 bases at J, with 21 bases in the middle. Germline V gives CDR1 MNHEY, CDR2 SVGEGT. The CDR3 totals 16 residues. TCRdb reprocessed the 5' RACE reads via MiXCR and lists one record per CDR3 protein. The sample includes approximately 140,000 distinct CDR3 sequences, over 7% seen only once; the top ten take roughly 0.76%. Study-level results: Among all clonotypes, a small share was observed in both CD4 and CD8 compartments.

V usage is TRBV6-2 or TRBV6-3 and J usage is TRBJ2-2, with D possibly being TRBD2 (5 bases). The TCR comes from a man aged 30 to 39 who received the YFV17D yellow fever vaccine. This specimen consisted of CD4+ T cells sorted from PBMCs, obtained 5 days after the yellow fever booster vaccination. The CDR3, as DNA: TGTGCCAGCAGACTCCGGGGTCGGGGTCGGGACGGGGAGCTGTTTTTT. Translation: CASRLRGRGRDGELFF.